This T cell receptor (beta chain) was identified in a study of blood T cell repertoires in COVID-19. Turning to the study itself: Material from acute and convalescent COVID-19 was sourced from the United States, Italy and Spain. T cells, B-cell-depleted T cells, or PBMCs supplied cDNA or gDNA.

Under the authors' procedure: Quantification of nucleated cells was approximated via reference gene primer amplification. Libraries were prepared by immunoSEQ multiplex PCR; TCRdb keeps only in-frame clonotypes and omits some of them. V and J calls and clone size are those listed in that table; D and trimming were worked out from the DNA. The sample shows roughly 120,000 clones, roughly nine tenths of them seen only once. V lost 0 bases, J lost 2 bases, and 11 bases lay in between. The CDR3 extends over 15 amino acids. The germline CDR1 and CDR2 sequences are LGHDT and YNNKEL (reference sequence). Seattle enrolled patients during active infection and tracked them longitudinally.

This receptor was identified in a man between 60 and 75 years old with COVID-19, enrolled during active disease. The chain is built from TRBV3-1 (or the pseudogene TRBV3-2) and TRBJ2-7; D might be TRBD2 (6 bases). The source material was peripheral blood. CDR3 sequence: CASSQDMGLAYEQYF. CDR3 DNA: TGTGCCAGCAGCCAAGATATGGGACTTGCCTACGAGCAGTACTTC.